Reported below is one TCR beta chain. Its antigen is not known. With 4 bases removed from V and 7 bases from J, the gap between germline ends came to 18 bases. CDR3 length equals 15 residues. Looked up from germline, CDR1 is SGHDT and CDR2 is YYEEEE. It was focal radiation plus CTLA-4 blockade with ipilimumab that patients with chemo-refractory metastatic non-small-cell lung cancer received. The data stem from a study of radiotherapy plus CTLA-4 blockade in lung cancer. Findings and caveats of the study: Radiotherapy plus ipilimumab was followed by expansion in blood of tumor-derived TCR clones.

TCRdb's copy holds only in-frame clones and misses some; the assay was immunoSEQ multiplex PCR. The data contain about 54,000 clones, around 85% of them singletons. This chain joins TRBV5-6 and TRBJ1-5, with D possibly matching TRBD1 (5 bases). Sequencing used peripheral blood, obtained from a patient treated with radiotherapy plus ipilimumab. The receptor was derived from a human donor with non-small cell lung cancer who had a partial response to radiotherapy plus ipilimumab. CDR3 bases: TGTGCCAGCAGCCAGGACGGGGGATCTGTACAGCCCCAGCATTTT. This gives the protein CASSQDGGSVQPQHF.